The clone carrying this T cell receptor beta chain was found a few times. Its specificity is unknown. This may stem from a read error, because a much larger clone lies one nucleotide away. Germline CDR1 SGHVS, CDR2 FQNEAQ. Trimming removed 5 bases from V and 6 bases from J; junction bases left unmatched: 9. The CDR3 contains 14 residues. Using RNA template, CDR3s of TCR alpha and beta were amplified with iRepertoire arm-PCR. Input was 100-400 ng of tissue mRNA or PBMC total RNA. One entry per CDR3 protein results from TCRdb running MiXCR on the multiplex PCR reads. The table shows some 110,000 distinct CDR3 sequences, with roughly 24% occurring only once. The sample belongs to a study of glioma-infiltrating T cells. Broader study findings: Above-expected tissue-blood divergence occurred in all gliomas, most in low-grade ones. CDR3 overlap between tissue and blood was very small.

The rearrangement joins TRBV7-8 to TRBJ1-1, with 7 positions matching TRBD1. The sequence came from a human donor with low-grade glioma or glioblastoma, undergoing nonglioma brain surgery, or in good health (not recorded which). Sequenced sample: glioma tissue, nonneoplastic brain tissue, or PBMCs (not recorded which). The CDR3 coding sequence is TGTGCCAGCAGCGGATGGACAGGATGGGCTGAAGCTTTCTTT. Its protein product is CASSGWTGWAEAFF.